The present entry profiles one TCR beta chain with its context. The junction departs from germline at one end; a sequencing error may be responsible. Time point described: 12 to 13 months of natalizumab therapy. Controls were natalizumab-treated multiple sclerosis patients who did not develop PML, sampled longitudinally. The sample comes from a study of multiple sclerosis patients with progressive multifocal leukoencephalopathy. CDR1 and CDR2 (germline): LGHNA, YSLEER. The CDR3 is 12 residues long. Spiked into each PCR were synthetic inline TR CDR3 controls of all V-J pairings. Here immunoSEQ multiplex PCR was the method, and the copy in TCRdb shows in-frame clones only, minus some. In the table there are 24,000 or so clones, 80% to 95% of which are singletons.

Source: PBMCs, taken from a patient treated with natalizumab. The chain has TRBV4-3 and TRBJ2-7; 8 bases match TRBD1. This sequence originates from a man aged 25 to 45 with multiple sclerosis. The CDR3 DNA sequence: TGCGCCAGCAGCCAAGATAGGACAGGGCTGCACTTC. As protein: CASSQDRTGLHF.